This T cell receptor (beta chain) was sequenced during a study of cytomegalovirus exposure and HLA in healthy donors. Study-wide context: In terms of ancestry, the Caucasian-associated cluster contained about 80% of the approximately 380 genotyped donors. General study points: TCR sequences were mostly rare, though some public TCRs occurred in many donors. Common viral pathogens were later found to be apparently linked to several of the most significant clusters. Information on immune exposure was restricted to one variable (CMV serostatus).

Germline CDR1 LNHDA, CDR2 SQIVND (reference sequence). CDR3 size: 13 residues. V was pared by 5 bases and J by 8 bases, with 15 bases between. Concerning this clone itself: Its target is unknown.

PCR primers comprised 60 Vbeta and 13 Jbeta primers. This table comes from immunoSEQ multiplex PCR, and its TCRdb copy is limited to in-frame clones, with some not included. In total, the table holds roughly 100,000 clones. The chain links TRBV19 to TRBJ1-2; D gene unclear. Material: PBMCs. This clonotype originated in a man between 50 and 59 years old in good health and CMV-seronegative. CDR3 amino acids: CASSPVSPSGYTF. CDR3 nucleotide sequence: TGTGCCAGTAGTCCGGTTAGCCCGTCCGGCTACACCTTC.